A selection of T cell receptor beta chains follows, all from one sample in a study of T-cell memory formation after mild COVID-19. In TCRdb, the 5' RACE reads were re-called with MiXCR into one record per CDR3 protein. The table records some 310,000 distinct CDR3 sequences, less than 25% of them present only once. Sequencing was performed on PBMCs or a T cell subset sorted from them (not recorded which). The receptors were sampled from a man younger than 30 who had mild COVID-19 (a few samples of this study predate the infection). Cell type and time point are not known. Both conserved end residues are part of each CDR3. Each record gives: V gene, J gene, clone size, D gene, CDR3 protein, CDR3 DNA. D genes are given only for firm matches. Size values are once, few and many counts, or a class for expanded clones, and some rows have none.

>TRBV11-2|TRBJ2-7|few|TRBD1
CASRSLQGNREQYF
TGTGCCAGCAGGTCCCTACAGGGGAACCGCGAGCAGTACTTC
>TRBV27|TRBJ1-1|.|TRBD1
CASSLCRGRAWDTEAFF
TGTGCCAGCAGTTTATGCAGGGGGCGGGCTTGGGACACTGAAGCTTTCTTT
>TRBV7-2|TRBJ1-4|few|TRBD1
CASSLQGAGNEKLFF
TGTGCCAGCAGCTTACAGGGGGCCGGGAATGAAAAACTGTTTTTT
>TRBV2|TRBJ1-2|.|TRBD1
CAGQGQLEGYTF
TGTGCCGGACAGGGACAGCTGGAGGGCTACACCTTC
>TRBV5-1|TRBJ1-2|few|.
CASSWVVSPAGGYTF
TGCGCCAGCAGCTGGGTTGTCAGTCCGGCGGGAGGCTACACCTTC
>TRBV27|TRBJ2-3|few|TRBD2
CASKGRGVVTDTQYF
TGTGCCAGCAAAGGCCGGGGGGTTGTCACAGATACGCAGTATTTT
>TRBV7-9|TRBJ1-1|.|TRBD1
CASTSTGWPEAFF
TGTGCCAGCACCTCGACAGGGTGGCCTGAAGCTTTCTTT
>TRBV28|TRBJ2-1|.|TRBD2
CASTTSGGAYNEQFF
TGTGCCAGCACCACTAGCGGGGGGGCCTACAATGAGCAGTTCTTC
>TRBV5-1|TRBJ2-7|many|.
CASSDNYEQYF
TGCGCCAGCAGCGATAACTACGAGCAGTACTTC
>TRBV6-5|TRBJ1-5|.|.
CASSISRGNQPQHF
TGTGCCAGCAGTATATCCAGGGGTAATCAGCCCCAGCATTTT
>TRBV9|TRBJ2-3|few|.
CASSVSHNLAPSTDTQYF
TGTGCCAGCAGCGTCTCACATAACCTAGCGCCCAGCACAGATACGCAGTATTTT
>TRBV6-2/TRBV6-3|TRBJ1-1|few|.
CASSTSGHRRGTEAFF
TGTGCCAGCAGTACCTCGGGACATCGGAGGGGGACTGAAGCTTTCTTT
>TRBV4-1|TRBJ2-2|many|TRBD2
CASSQRSGVAGELFF
TGCGCCAGCAGCCAACGTAGCGGGGTTGCCGGGGAGCTGTTTTTT
>TRBV7-6|TRBJ2-5|few|.
CASSLAWTEETQYF
TGTGCCAGCAGCTTAGCATGGACAGAAGAGACCCAGTACTTC
>TRBV7-2|TRBJ1-3|few|.
CASSLWGLGNTIYF
TGTGCCAGCAGCTTATGGGGTTTGGGAAACACCATATATTTT
>TRBV7-3|TRBJ2-1|.|.
CASSLILSSYNEQFF
TGTGCCAGCAGCCTGATTCTGAGCTCCTACAATGAGCAGTTCTTC
>TRBV4-1|TRBJ2-2|few|.
CASSQDNRANTGELFF
TGCGCCAGCAGCCAAGATAACAGGGCGAACACCGGGGAGCTGTTTTTT
>TRBV7-9|TRBJ2-5|.|TRBD1
CASSGTDFGETQYF
TGTGCCAGCAGCGGGACAGATTTCGGGGAGACCCAGTACTTC
>TRBV4-1|TRBJ2-1|.|TRBD2
CASSIGGAGGRQFF
TGCGCCAGCAGCATCGGGGGAGCGGGAGGTCGGCAGTTCTTC
>TRBV7-3|TRBJ1-5|.|.
CASSLLTSGTPSNQPQHF
TGTGCCAGCAGCTTACTAACTTCCGGGACACCGAGCAATCAGCCCCAGCATTTT
>TRBV5-1|TRBJ1-2|.|.
CASSLEGGRSTTF
TGCGCCAGCAGCCTGGAGGGGGGGCGGTCCACCACCTTC
>TRBV10-3|TRBJ2-3|.|TRBD1
CASGMTGPDTQYF
TGTGCCTCCGGAATGACAGGGCCAGATACGCAGTATTTT
>TRBV7-9|TRBJ1-4|.|.
CASSSFGFANEKLFF
TGTGCCAGCAGCTCATTTGGGTTCGCTAATGAAAAACTGTTTTTT
>TRBV19|TRBJ2-2|few|.
CATRHTNTGELFF
TGTGCCACCCGACATACGAACACCGGGGAGCTGTTTTTT
>TRBV25-1|TRBJ1-1|few|.
CASSDLGGLTEAFF
TGTGCCAGCAGTGATCTTGGGGGACTCACTGAAGCTTTCTTT
>TRBV11-2|TRBJ2-1|few|TRBD1
CASSFGQAGYEQFF
TGTGCCAGCAGCTTTGGACAGGCCGGCTATGAGCAGTTCTTC
>TRBV10-3|TRBJ1-6|.|.
CAISESRSSYNSPLHF
TGTGCCATCAGTGAGTCCAGGAGCTCCTATAATTCACCCCTCCACTTT
>TRBV6-1|TRBJ2-3|.|.
CASTRSYTDTQYF
TGTGCCAGCACCAGGTCGTACACAGATACGCAGTATTTT
>TRBV12-3/TRBV12-4|TRBJ2-5|few|TRBD1
CASRGDRGYQETQYF
TGTGCCAGCAGGGGGGACAGGGGGTACCAAGAGACCCAGTACTTC
>TRBV5-1|TRBJ2-5|.|.
CASSLSRGSGETQYF
TGCGCCAGCAGCTTGTCTCGGGGATCGGGGGAGACCCAGTACTTC
>TRBV7-2|TRBJ1-4|few|TRBD1
CASSTQTGGPNEKLFF
TGTGCCAGCAGCACCCAAACAGGGGGGCCTAATGAAAAACTGTTTTTT
>TRBV30|TRBJ1-2|.|TRBD1
CAWQPGQGRGYTF
TGTGCCTGGCAGCCGGGACAGGGAAGGGGCTACACCTTC
>TRBV6-2/TRBV6-3|TRBJ2-7|.|.
CASSYTGRSDGEQYF
TGTGCCAGCAGTTACACCGGACGGTCTGACGGCGAGCAGTACTTC
>TRBV29-1|TRBJ1-2|few|TRBD1
CSVGDSLFYGYTF
TGCAGCGTCGGGGACAGCCTCTTTTATGGCTACACCTTC
>TRBV6-5|TRBJ2-1|.|.
CASNPISYNEQFF
TGTGCCAGCAACCCCATCTCCTACAATGAGCAGTTCTTC
>TRBV2|TRBJ1-5|few|.
CASSEGFQPQHF
TGTGCCAGCAGTGAAGGTTTTCAGCCCCAGCATTTT
>TRBV12-3/TRBV12-4|TRBJ2-3|few|.
CASSREWWGTDTQYF
TGTGCCAGCAGTCGAGAGTGGTGGGGGACAGATACGCAGTATTTT
>TRBV11-2|TRBJ1-1|.|.
CASNPTRRGNTEAFF
TGTGCCAGCAACCCCACCAGGCGGGGGAACACTGAAGCTTTCTTT
>TRBV20-1|TRBJ2-5|few|TRBD2
CSARLAGSQETQYF
TGCAGTGCTAGACTAGCGGGGTCCCAAGAGACCCAGTACTTC
>TRBV7-9|TRBJ1-4|few|TRBD1
CASSKGQTNEKLFF
TGTGCCAGCAGCAAGGGACAGACTAATGAAAAACTGTTTTTT
>TRBV28|TRBJ2-3|many|TRBD1
CASSLRTGFTDTQYF
TGTGCCAGCAGTTTAAGGACAGGATTCACAGATACGCAGTATTTT
>TRBV5-4|TRBJ2-5|many|.
CASSLAGATETQYF
TGTGCCAGCAGCTTGGCAGGGGCGACGGAGACCCAGTACTTC
>TRBV7-8|TRBJ2-5|many|.
CASTFNQETQYF
TGTGCCAGCACCTTTAACCAAGAGACCCAGTACTTC
>TRBV28|TRBJ2-2|.|TRBD1
CASSWGGQGRTGELFF
TGTGCCAGCAGTTGGGGGGGACAGGGAAGGACCGGGGAGCTGTTTTTT
>TRBV5-5|TRBJ1-2|.|.
CASSPPVEEGYTF
TGTGCCAGCAGCCCCCCCGTGGAGGAGGGCTACACCTTC
>TRBV12-3/TRBV12-4|TRBJ1-2|few|TRBD1
CASSLQGAVAYGYTF
TGTGCCAGCAGTTTACAGGGGGCAGTCGCCTATGGCTACACCTTC
>TRBV6-5|TRBJ2-2|few|TRBD1
CASSWGTEVAGELFF
TGTGCCAGCAGTTGGGGGACAGAGGTAGCCGGGGAGCTGTTTTTT
>TRBV7-2|TRBJ2-5|few|.
CASSLEPPGGYF
TGTGCCAGCAGCTTGGAGCCCCCCGGCGGATACTTC
>TRBV5-6|TRBJ1-2|.|TRBD1
CASRQQGDYGYTF
TGTGCCAGCAGGCAACAGGGGGACTATGGCTACACCTTC
>TRBV7-6|TRBJ1-1|few|.
CASSFAGTNTEAFF
TGTGCCAGCAGCTTCGCAGGGACGAACACTGAAGCTTTCTTT